One and the same sample provided the 29 T cell receptor beta chains below, sequenced in a study of cytomegalovirus exposure and HLA in healthy donors. 60 Vbeta and 13 Jbeta primers were used in PCR. TCRdb's table, derived via immunoSEQ multiplex PCR, lists solely in-frame clones and lacks some. The sample includes some 160,000 clones, almost 85% of them seen just once. Sequencing input: PBMCs. The receptors originated from a woman in her 50s in good health and CMV-seronegative.

This rearrangement joins TRBV7-2 to TRBJ1-5; 8 bases fit TRBD1. The germline V gene has CDR1 SGHTA and CDR2 FQGNSA. CDR3 length equals 14 residues. V lost 5 bases, J lost 3 bases, and 3 bases stayed unmatched. In nucleotides, the CDR3 is TGTGCCAGCAGCCCACAGGGGGTCAATCAGCCCCAGCATTTT. Protein: CASSPQGVNQPQHF. The full variable domain, completed using reference TRBV7-2 and TRBJ1-5, is GAGVSQSPSNKVTEKGKDVELRCDPISGHTALYWYRQSLGQGLEFLIYFQGNSAPDKSGLPSDRFSAERTGGSVSTLTIQRTQQEDSAVYLCASSPQGVNQPQHFGDGTRLSIL.

The rearrangement uses TRBV18 and TRBJ2-7; possible D gene TRBD1, 6 bases. Germline V gives CDR1 KGHSH, CDR2 LQKENI. The V end lost 6 bases, the J end lost 3 bases, and 18 bases lay between the germline ends. This CDR3 contains 15 residues. The chain's CDR3 is CASSPGNGRGYEQYF. The CDR3 DNA sequence: TGTGCCAGCTCCCCTGGTAACGGCAGGGGCTACGAGCAGTACTTC.

V usage is TRBV20-1 and J usage is TRBJ1-2, with a tentative D call TRBD1 (6 bases). CDR1 and CDR2 (germline): DFQATT, SNEGSKA (reference sequence). CDR3 size: 10 residues. Trimming pared 6 bases from V and 13 bases from J, leaving 15 bases between. CDR3: CSARPGAFTF. DNA for the CDR3: TGCAGTGCGAGACCAGGGGCCTTCACCTTC.

V and J are TRBV5-6 and TRBJ2-1, with a possible D match to TRBD2 (5 bases). The CDR3 extends over 14 amino acids. CDR1 and CDR2 (germline): SGHDT, YYEEEE. V shed 2 bases and J shed 12 bases, with 18 bases lying between them. DNA of the CDR3: TGTGCCAGCAGCTTTCTAGGTTTTCGCGAGGGGCAGTTCTTC. Protein sequence: CASSFLGFREGQFF.

There are a few counts of this clone. V gene TRBV5-4 combines with J gene TRBJ1-2; tentatively, D is TRBD1 (5 bases). Trimming left V 4 bases short and J 4 bases short, with 14 bases between. This CDR3 is 14 amino acids long. CDR1 is SGHNT, CDR2 YYREEE, per germline (reference sequence). CDR3 DNA sequence: TGTGCCAGCAGCATGCGGGAGGGGCTCTATGGCTACACCTTC. Translating it yields CASSMREGLYGYTF.

The chain combines TRBV19 with TRBJ2-2, with D maybe TRBD1 (6 bases). V was cut by 5 bases and J by 7 bases, with 11 bases left in between. The germline V gene encodes CDR1 LNHDA and CDR2 SQIVND (reference sequence). This CDR3 is built from 13 residues. In nucleotides, the CDR3 is TGTGCCAGTAGTCCTGCGGACAGCGGGGAGCTGTTTTTT. Amino acid sequence: CASSPADSGELFF.

The J gene is TRBJ2-7, the V gene TRBV7-2; D possibly corresponds to TRBD1 (5 bases). This CDR3 is built from 13 residues. V lost 5 bases to trimming and J lost 4 bases, with 12 bases between them. The germline V gene encodes CDR1 SGHTA and CDR2 FQGNSA. CDR3 in DNA: TGTGCCAGCAGCCGACAGATCACTTACGAGCAGTACTTC. Translation gives CASSRQITYEQYF. The whole variable domain, filled in from reference TRBV7-2 and TRBJ2-7, reads GAGVSQSPSNKVTEKGKDVELRCDPISGHTALYWYRQSLGQGLEFLIYFQGNSAPDKSGLPSDRFSAERTGGSVSTLTIQRTQQEDSAVYLCASSRQITYEQYFGPGTRLTVT.

This clone was observed once. V usage is TRBV6-5 and J usage is TRBJ1-6; 7 bases align to TRBD1. Germline V gene data show CDR1 as MNHEY and CDR2 as SVGAGI. This CDR3 is built from 15 residues. Trimming removed 6 bases from V and 7 bases from J; junction bases left unmatched: 9. CDR3 sequence: CASRPHQGVNSPLHF. Here the CDR3 DNA reads TGTGCCAGCAGGCCACATCAGGGGGTCAATTCACCCCTCCACTTT.

CDR3 loop: CATRGQSYEQYF. CDR3 DNA: TGTGCCACCAGGGGACAGTCCTACGAGCAGTACTTC. This rearrangement joins TRBV15 to TRBJ2-7; 7 bases are a match to TRBD1. CDR1 and CDR2 (germline): LNHNV, YYDKDF (reference sequence). This CDR3 comprises 12 residues. Losses at the gene ends were 6 bases for V and 1 base for J; bases not matched to a gene: 0.

This chain uses TRBV7-9 with TRBJ1-2, with 7 bases that match TRBD1. J gave up 3 bases and V 4 bases, and 5 bases lay outside the gene matches. Germline V gene lookup returns CDR1 SEHNR and CDR2 FQNEAQ (reference sequence). The CDR3 sequence is 14 residues long. CDR3 bases: TGTGCCAGCAGCTCGGGGACAGCCTACTATGGCTACACCTTC. This codes for CASSSGTAYYGYTF.

The chain joins TRBV5-8 to TRBJ2-3; 8 bases map to TRBD2. CDR1 and CDR2 (germline): SGHTS, YDEGEE. The CDR3 has 15 amino acids. Trimming took 0 bases from V and 6 from J; bases not matched to a gene: 6. CDR3 DNA: TGTGCCAGCAGCTTGGATGGTAGCGGGGATGATACGCAGTATTTT. Protein product: CASSLDGSGDDTQYF.

The chain carries TRBV19 and TRBJ1-5; the match to TRBD1 covers 8 bases. Germline CDR1 reads LNHDA; CDR2 reads SQIVND (reference sequence). The CDR3 contains 13 residues. Trimming at V came to 9 bases and at J to 4 bases, leaving 5 bases not matched to a gene. CDR3 nucleotides: TGTGCCAGCTTAGACAGGGGTAATCAGCCCCAGCATTTT. The encoded protein is CASLDRGNQPQHF.

This clone has only one observation. The DNA for the CDR3 is TGTGCCAGCAGTTATAGCGCGGGTAATCAGCCCCAGCATTTT. Translating it yields CASSYSAGNQPQHF. The rearrangement links TRBV6-6 to TRBJ1-5; D remains unclear. The CDR3 is made up of 14 amino acids. The germline V gene encodes CDR1 MNHNY and CDR2 SVGAGI (reference sequence). V lost 3 bases and J 4 bases, leaving 10 bases between the germline ends.

The genes are TRBV7-2 and TRBJ2-7, with TRBD2 matching 15 bases. The germline gives CDR1 SGHTA, CDR2 FQGNSA. The CDR3 consists of 18 residues. Trimming took 5 bases from V and 2 from J; bases not matched to a gene: 10. The CDR3 loop is CASSLRTSGGATPYEQYF. In DNA, the CDR3 is TGTGCCAGCAGCCTACGGACTAGCGGGGGGGCGACGCCCTACGAGCAGTACTTC.

The chain has TRBV9 and TRBJ2-3, with TRBD2 matching over 7 bases. J was trimmed by 0 bases and V by 4 bases; bases with no gene match: 8. CDR1 SGDLS and CDR2 YYNGEE come from the germline V gene. The CDR3 consists of 16 residues. The CDR3 DNA follows: TGTGCCAGCAGCCCACAGCGGGGCTCTAGCACAGATACGCAGTATTTT. This encodes CASSPQRGSSTDTQYF.

This clone was seen a few times. This chain connects TRBV9 to TRBJ1-4, with TRBD1 identical over 9 bases. The length of the CDR3 is 15 residues. Germline V lookup: CDR1 SGDLS, CDR2 YYNGEE. J was trimmed by 5 bases and V by 4 bases; bases with no gene match: 6. The CDR3 spells CASSSAGTGNEKLFF. In nucleotides, the CDR3 is TGTGCCAGCAGCTCCGCCGGGACAGGGAATGAAAAACTGTTTTTT.

This rearrangement joins TRBV19 to TRBJ2-1, with unresolved D. Trimming shortened V by 3 bases and J by 9 bases, and 15 bases separated the two germline ends. From germline, CDR1 is LNHDA and CDR2 SQIVND (reference sequence). The CDR3 spans 14 residues. The CDR3 sequence is CASSIVRSSAEQFF. In DNA form, the CDR3 reads TGTGCCAGTAGTATTGTTCGGTCTAGTGCTGAGCAGTTCTTC.

The chain recombines TRBV14 with TRBJ1-2; D is unclear. V was clipped by 3 bases and J by 4 bases, with 9 bases between them. This CDR3 contains 13 residues. Germline V gene sequence: CDR1 SGHDN, CDR2 FVKESK. The CDR3 coding sequence is TGTGCCAGCAGCCAGTCGTACAGCTATGGCTACACCTTC. This codes for CASSQSYSYGYTF.

This chain's CDR3 is CASSLGHLPLSGANVLTF. The DNA of the CDR3 is TGTGCCAGCAGCCTTGGACACCTGCCACTCTCTGGGGCCAACGTCCTGACTTTC. V gene TRBV7-9 combines with J gene TRBJ2-6; D might be TRBD1 (5 bases). This CDR3 has 18 amino acids. V gave up 5 bases and J gave up 0 bases, with 17 bases separating them. Germline V lookup: CDR1 SEHNR, CDR2 FQNEAQ (reference sequence).

The chain is built from TRBV5-1 and TRBJ2-1; D is perhaps TRBD1 (6 bases). The CDR3 is 14 amino acids. The ends were cut back, 4 bases at V and 3 bases at J, with 11 bases in the middle. Germline values: CDR1 SGHRS, CDR2 YFSETQ. The CDR3 DNA is TGCGCCAGCAGCACCCAACAGGGCTACAATGAGCAGTTCTTC. It encodes CASSTQQGYNEQFF.

The chain recombines TRBV6-5 with TRBJ1-5, with 7 positions matching TRBD1. Germline V gene data show CDR1 as MNHEY and CDR2 as SVGAGI. There are 13 residues in the CDR3. The trim removed 6 bases at V and 4 bases at J, leaving 3 bases unmatched. The CDR3: CASSRGSNQPQHF. The CDR3 bases are TGTGCCAGCAGCAGGGGGTCGAATCAGCCCCAGCATTTT.

This clone was seen only a few times. The rearrangement uses TRBV4-1 and TRBJ2-3; 8 bases are a match to TRBD2. Trimming took 4 bases from V and 6 from J; bases not matched to a gene: 9. The germline V gene encodes CDR1 MGHRA and CDR2 YSYEKL. This CDR3 spans 15 amino acids. The CDR3 nucleotides read TGCGCCAGCAGCCGGCGGGGGGCAAGATTGGATACGCAGTATTTT. Translation gives CASSRRGARLDTQYF.

About this clone: Other DNA sequences within the sample encode an identical CDR3. This chain uses TRBV27 with TRBJ2-7; D may be TRBD1 (6 bases). Per the germline V gene, CDR1 is MNHEY and CDR2 is SMNVEV (reference sequence). V lost 3 bases and J lost 1, with 7 bases in between. The CDR3 extends over 13 amino acids. CDR3 protein: CASSFRGSYEQYF. CDR3 in DNA: TGTGCCAGCAGTTTCAGGGGATCCTACGAGCAGTACTTC.

Concerning this clone: The junction differs from germline at one of its ends, possibly a read error. The V and J genes are TRBV5-4 and TRBJ2-7; the D gene is possibly TRBD2 (5 bases). Germline V gene lookup returns CDR1 SGHNT and CDR2 YYREEE (reference sequence). CDR3 length equals 15 residues. DNA for the CDR3: TGTGCCAGCAGCTTGGATGGAGTGGGAGCAGTTTTGTTTGACTTC. Protein: CASSLDGVGAVLFDF.

V and J are TRBV30 and TRBJ1-2; perhaps TRBD1 as D (5 bases). CDR3 length equals 12 residues. Germline CDR1 is GTSNPN and CDR2 is SVGIG (reference sequence). CDR3 DNA: TGTGTCTCGGCGGGGGATCGTTATGGCTACACCTTC. It codes for CVSAGDRYGYTF.

This rearrangement joins TRBV7-9 to TRBJ1-1, with 7 nucleotides matching TRBD1. J gave up 5 bases and V 1 base, and 4 bases lay outside the gene matches. CDR1 SEHNR and CDR2 FQNEAQ come from the germline V gene (reference sequence). The CDR3 is made up of 14 amino acids. CDR3 residues: CASSLGQGWTEAFF. CDR3 nucleotide sequence: TGTGCCAGCAGCTTAGGACAGGGCTGGACTGAAGCTTTCTTT.

This chain uses TRBV6-5 with TRBJ2-7, with D possibly TRBD2 on 6 matching bases. This CDR3 is built from 14 residues. Trimming removed 5 bases from V and 5 bases from J, with 16 bases in between. Germline loops: CDR1 MNHEY, CDR2 SVGAGI. DNA for the CDR3: TGTGCCAGCAGTACTGGGACTGGCGCCCACGAGCAGTACTTC. This encodes CASSTGTGAHEQYF.

The chain's CDR3 is CASRAARDRWTEAFF. In DNA form, the CDR3 reads TGTGCCAGCAGAGCTGCGAGGGACAGGTGGACTGAAGCTTTCTTT. The chain has TRBV7-2 and TRBJ1-1; the match to TRBD1 covers 8 bases. The CDR3 length is 15 residues. The V gene end was trimmed by 6 bases and the J gene end by 5 bases; junction bases not matched to a gene: 11. Germline lookup yields CDR1 SGHTA and CDR2 FQGNSA.

This clone was recorded once. This rearrangement joins TRBV6-1 to TRBJ1-3; a possible D gene is TRBD1 (6 bases). V was clipped by 4 bases and J by 2 bases, with 15 bases between them. The CDR3 is 16 residues long. Germline-derived CDR1 and CDR2 are MNHNS and SASEGT. CDR3 DNA: TGTGCCAGCAGTGGGCCAGAAACAGGGACTGGAAACACCATATATTTT. Protein sequence: CASSGPETGTGNTIYF.